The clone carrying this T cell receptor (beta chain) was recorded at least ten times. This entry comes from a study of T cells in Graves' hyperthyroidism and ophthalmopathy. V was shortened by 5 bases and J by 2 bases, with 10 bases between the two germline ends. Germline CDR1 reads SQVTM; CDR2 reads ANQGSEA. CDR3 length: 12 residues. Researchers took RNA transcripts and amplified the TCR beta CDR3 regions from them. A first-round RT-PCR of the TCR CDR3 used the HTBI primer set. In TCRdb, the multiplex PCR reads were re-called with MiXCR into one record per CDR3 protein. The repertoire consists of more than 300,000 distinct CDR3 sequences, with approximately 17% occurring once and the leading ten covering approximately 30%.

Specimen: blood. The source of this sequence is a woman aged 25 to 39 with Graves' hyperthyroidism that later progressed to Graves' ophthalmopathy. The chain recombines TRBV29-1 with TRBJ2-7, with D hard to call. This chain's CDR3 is CSVLDSPYEQYF. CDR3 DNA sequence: TGCAGCGTTCTGGATAGCCCCTACGAGCAGTACTTC.